This entry concerns a single TCR beta chain. Its antigen is not known. Germline V lookup: CDR1 SGHVS, CDR2 FNYEAQ. V lost 3 bases to trimming and J lost 4 bases, with 12 bases between them. CDR3 length: 14 residues. Researchers ran the PCR with 60 Vbeta and 13 Jbeta primers. TCRdb's copy holds only in-frame clones and misses some; the assay was immunoSEQ multiplex PCR. The table includes some 97,000 clones, around three quarters detected once. The sample is drawn from a study of cytomegalovirus exposure and HLA in healthy donors. Study results and caveats: Clonal expansion was found to be greater in HLA-associated TCR beta chains than in equally common others in a later analysis.

The chain recombines TRBV7-6 with TRBJ2-5, with D tentatively TRBD1 (6 bases). Sequenced: PBMCs. The origin of this receptor is a female donor in good health and CMV-seropositive. The CDR3 DNA reads TGTGCCAGCAGCTTCACAGGGTGGTCAGAGACCCAGTACTTC. Residues: CASSFTGWSETQYF.